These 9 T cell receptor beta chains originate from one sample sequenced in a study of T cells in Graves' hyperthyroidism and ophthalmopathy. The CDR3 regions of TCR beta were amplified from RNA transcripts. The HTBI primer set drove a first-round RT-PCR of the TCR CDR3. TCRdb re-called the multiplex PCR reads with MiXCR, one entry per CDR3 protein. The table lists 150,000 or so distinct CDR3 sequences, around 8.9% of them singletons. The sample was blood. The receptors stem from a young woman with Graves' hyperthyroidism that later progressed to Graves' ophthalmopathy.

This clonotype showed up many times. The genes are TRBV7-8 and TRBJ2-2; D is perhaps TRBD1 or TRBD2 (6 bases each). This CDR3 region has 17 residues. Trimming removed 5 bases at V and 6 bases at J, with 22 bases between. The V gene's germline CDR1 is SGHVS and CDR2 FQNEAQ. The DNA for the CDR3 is TGTGCCAGCAGCCAGCGGGCCCCAGGGGCCTCCCCCGGGGAGCTGTTTTTT. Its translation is CASSQRAPGASPGELFF.

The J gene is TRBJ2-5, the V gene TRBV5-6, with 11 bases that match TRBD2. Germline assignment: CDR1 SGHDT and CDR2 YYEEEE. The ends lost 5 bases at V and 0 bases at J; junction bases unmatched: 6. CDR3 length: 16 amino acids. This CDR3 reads CASSYPSGGYQETQYF. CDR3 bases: TGTGCCAGCAGTTACCCTAGCGGGGGGTACCAAGAGACCCAGTACTTC.

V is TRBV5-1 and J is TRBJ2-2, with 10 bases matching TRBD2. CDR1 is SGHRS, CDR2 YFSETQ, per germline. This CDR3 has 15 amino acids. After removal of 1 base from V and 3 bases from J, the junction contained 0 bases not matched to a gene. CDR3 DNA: TGCGCCAGCAGCTTGAGCGGGAGGGACACCGGGGAGCTGTTTTTT. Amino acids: CASSLSGRDTGELFF.

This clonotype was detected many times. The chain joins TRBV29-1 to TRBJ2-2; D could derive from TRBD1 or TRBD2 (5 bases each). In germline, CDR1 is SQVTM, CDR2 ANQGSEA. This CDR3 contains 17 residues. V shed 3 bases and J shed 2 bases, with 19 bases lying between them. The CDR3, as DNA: TGCAGCGTTGATTTTGGGGGTTCGGAACTAAACACCGGGGAGCTGTTTTTT. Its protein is CSVDFGGSELNTGELFF.

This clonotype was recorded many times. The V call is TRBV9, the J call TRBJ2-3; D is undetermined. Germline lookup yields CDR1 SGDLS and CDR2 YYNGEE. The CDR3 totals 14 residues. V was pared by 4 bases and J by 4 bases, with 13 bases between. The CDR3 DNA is TGTGCCAGCAGCCCGAGACTTGGTGCAGATACGCAGTATTTT. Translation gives CASSPRLGADTQYF.

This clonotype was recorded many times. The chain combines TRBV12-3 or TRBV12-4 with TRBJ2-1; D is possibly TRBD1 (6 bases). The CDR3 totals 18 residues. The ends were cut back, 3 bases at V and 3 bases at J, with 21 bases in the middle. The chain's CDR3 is CASSFPRKTGDIYNEQFF. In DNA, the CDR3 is TGTGCCAGCAGTTTCCCCCGAAAAACCGGGGACATCTACAATGAGCAGTTCTTC.

Here the CDR3 DNA reads TGTGCCAGCAGTTTTACCCTCGGGACAGGGAACTATGGCTACACCTTC. It encodes CASSFTLGTGNYGYTF. The chain combines TRBV27 with TRBJ1-2; 9 bases fit TRBD1. J was trimmed by 2 bases and V by 3 bases; bases with no gene match: 7. From germline, CDR1 is MNHEY and CDR2 SMNVEV (reference sequence). CDR3 length: 16 amino acids.

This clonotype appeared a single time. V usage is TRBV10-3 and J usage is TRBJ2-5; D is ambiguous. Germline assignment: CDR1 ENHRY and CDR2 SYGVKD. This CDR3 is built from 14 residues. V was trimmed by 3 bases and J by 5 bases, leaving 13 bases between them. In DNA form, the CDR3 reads TGTGCCATCAGTGAAGCGTCGGGCACTGAGACCCAGTACTTC. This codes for CAISEASGTETQYF.

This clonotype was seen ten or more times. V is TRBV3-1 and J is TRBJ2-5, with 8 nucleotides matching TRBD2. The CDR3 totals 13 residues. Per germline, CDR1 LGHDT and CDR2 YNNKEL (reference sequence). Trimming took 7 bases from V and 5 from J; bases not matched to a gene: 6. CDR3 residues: CASTGGVQETQYF. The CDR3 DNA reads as TGTGCCAGCACCGGGGGGGTCCAGGAGACCCAGTACTTC.